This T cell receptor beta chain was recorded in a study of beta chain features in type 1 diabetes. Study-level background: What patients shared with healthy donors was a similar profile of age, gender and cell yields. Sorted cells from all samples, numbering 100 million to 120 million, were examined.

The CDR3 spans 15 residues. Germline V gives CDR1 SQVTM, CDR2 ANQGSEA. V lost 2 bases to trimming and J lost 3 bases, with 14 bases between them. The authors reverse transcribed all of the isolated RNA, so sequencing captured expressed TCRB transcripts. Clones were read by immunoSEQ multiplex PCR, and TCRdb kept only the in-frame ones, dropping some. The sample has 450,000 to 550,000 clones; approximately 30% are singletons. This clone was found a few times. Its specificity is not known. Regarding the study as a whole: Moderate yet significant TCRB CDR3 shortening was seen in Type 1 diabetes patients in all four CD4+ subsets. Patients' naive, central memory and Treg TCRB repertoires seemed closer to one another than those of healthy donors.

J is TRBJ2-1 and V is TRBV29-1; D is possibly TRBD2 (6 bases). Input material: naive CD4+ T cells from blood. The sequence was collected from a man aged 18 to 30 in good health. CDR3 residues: CSVEYRRDGYNEQFF. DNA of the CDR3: TGCAGCGTTGAATATAGGCGGGACGGCTACAATGAGCAGTTCTTC.